These T cell receptor beta chains were read from a single sample in a study of blood T cells in healthy people across ages. MiXCR, applied by TCRdb to the 5' RACE reads, yields one record per CDR3 protein. The sample holds over 600,000 distinct CDR3 sequences, around 20% seen once. Sequencing was done on a sample of blood. These TCRs come from a man aged 65-85 years in good health. Both conserved end residues are part of each CDR3. The D gene is left open where the match is weak. Size is stated for part of the rows, as once, few or many counts, or as a class when the clone is expanded.

J gene	D gene	V gene	clone size	CDR3 DNA	CDR3 protein
TRBJ2-7	NA	TRBV21-1	few	TGTGCCAGCAGCAAAGCGTTACGACCCTACTTAAACTACGAGCAGTACTTC	CASSKALRPYLNYEQYF
TRBJ1-1	NA	TRBV10-3	NA	TGTGCCATCGGGGATCAAACTGCTGAAGCTTTCTTT	CAIGDQTAEAFF
TRBJ2-5	NA	TRBV20-1	NA	TGCAGTGCTAGTTCAGGCGGCTCTTATGGGGAGATCCAGTACTTC	CSASSGGSYGEIQYF
TRBJ1-4	TRBD1	TRBV10-2	many	TGCGCCAGCACCCAAGATCCGGGACAGGGAAATGAAAAACTGTTTTTT	CASTQDPGQGNEKLFF
TRBJ2-1	TRBD1	TRBV30	few	TGTGCCTGGAGAGGACAGGGATTGGTTGAGCAGTTCTTC	CAWRGQGLVEQFF
TRBJ2-2	TRBD2	TRBV24-1	NA	TGTGCCACCAGTCGACTAGCGGGTGACACCGGGGAGCTGTTTTTT	CATSRLAGDTGELFF
TRBJ2-7	TRBD2	TRBV20-1	few	TGCAGTGCTAGAGAGGTTGCGGGAGCCCACGAGCAGTACTTC	CSAREVAGAHEQYF
TRBJ1-2	TRBD1	TRBV7-9	many	TGTGCCAGCAGCGGCGACAGGGGCGGCTATGGCTACACCTTC	CASSGDRGGYGYTF
TRBJ2-4	NA	TRBV11-2	few	TGTGCCAGCAGCCCGGGCTCTACCAAAAACATTCAGTACTTC	CASSPGSTKNIQYF
TRBJ2-1	TRBD2	TRBV7-6	few	TGTGCCAGCAGCTTGACTAGCGGGAGCGATGAGCAGTTCTTC	CASSLTSGSDEQFF
TRBJ1-6	TRBD1	TRBV20-1	NA	TGCAGTGCTAGAGACCCTAAGACAGGGGGGCGTTCACCCCTCCACTTT	CSARDPKTGGRSPLHF
TRBJ2-5	NA	TRBV6-6	once	TGTGCCAGCAGTTTCGGGGCCCCAGAGACCCAGTACTTC	CASSFGAPETQYF
TRBJ2-7	TRBD1	TRBV10-3	NA	TGTGCCATCACCGCTGAGGGGACAGGGGGCTACGAGCAGTACTTC	CAITAEGTGGYEQYF
TRBJ2-3	TRBD1	TRBV28	few	TGTGCCAGCAGTTCCTGGGACAGGGGGAACACAGATACGCAGTATTTT	CASSSWDRGNTDTQYF
TRBJ2-5	TRBD2	TRBV4-3	few	TGCGCCAGCAGCCAAAATAGCGGGATTCGGGAGACCCAGTACTTC	CASSQNSGIRETQYF
TRBJ2-3	TRBD2	TRBV6-4	few	TGTGCCAGCAAACCCAGCGGGGTACTCACAGATACGCAGTATTTT	CASKPSGVLTDTQYF
TRBJ1-4	NA	TRBV6-5	NA	TGTGCCAGCAGCCGCATGGGGGGCGCTAATGAAAAACTGTTTTTT	CASSRMGGANEKLFF
TRBJ1-1	TRBD1	TRBV10-3	many	TGTGCCACCTGCCGGGACAGGGTAGCTGAAGCTTTCTTT	CATCRDRVAEAFF
TRBJ2-5	NA	TRBV10-1	NA	TGCGCCAGCAGTGAGTCTGGCGCAGGGGAGCAGACCCAGTACTTC	CASSESGAGEQTQYF
TRBJ2-3	TRBD2	TRBV4-1	NA	TGCGCCAGCAGCCCCCGCAGCGGGAGAGGCACAGATACGCAGTATTTT	CASSPRSGRGTDTQYF
TRBJ1-1	NA	TRBV7-9	few	TGTGCCAGCAGCCCGGGGGGCATCAACACTGAAGCTTTCTTT	CASSPGGINTEAFF
TRBJ1-2	NA	TRBV3-1	few	TGTGCCAGCAGCCCACGCGGGGAGCGTGACGGCTACACCTTC	CASSPRGERDGYTF